Listed below are T cell receptor beta chains from one sample, sequenced in a study of blood T cell repertoires in COVID-19. The method was immunoSEQ multiplex PCR; TCRdb's version includes in-frame clones alone and lacks a portion of them. Among over 55,000 clones listed, around 91% were seen once. Sequencing input: peripheral blood. The source is a human donor in a cohort sampled during active COVID-19. Both conserved end residues are part of each CDR3. D genes are given only for firm matches. Some rows have no size entry. The others give once, few or many, or a class for an expanded clone.

clone_size: once
d_call: -
j_call: TRBJ1-5
v_call: TRBV5-5
cdr3_aa: CASSGGGQPQHF
cdr3_nt: TGTGCCAGCAGCGGGGGAGGACAGCCCCAGCATTTT

clone_size: -
d_call: -
j_call: TRBJ1-5
v_call: TRBV19
cdr3_aa: CASSMYRVGNQPQHF
cdr3_nt: TGTGCCAGTAGTATGTACAGGGTTGGCAATCAGCCCCAGCATTTT

clone_size: -
d_call: -
j_call: TRBJ2-7
v_call: TRBV11-2
cdr3_aa: CASSSSTGAQTYEQYF
cdr3_nt: TGTGCCAGCAGCTCATCTACAGGAGCACAAACCTACGAGCAGTACTTC

clone_size: -
d_call: -
j_call: TRBJ1-5
v_call: TRBV20-1
cdr3_aa: CSASIRAGQPQHF
cdr3_nt: TGCAGTGCTAGTATCAGGGCGGGACAGCCCCAGCATTTT

clone_size: -
d_call: TRBD1
j_call: TRBJ2-7
v_call: TRBV7-8
cdr3_aa: CASSLTGRSYEQYF
cdr3_nt: TGTGCCAGCAGCCTGACAGGGCGGAGCTACGAGCAGTACTTC

clone_size: -
d_call: TRBD2
j_call: TRBJ2-7
v_call: TRBV13
cdr3_aa: CASSPGGALSYEQYF
cdr3_nt: TGTGCCAGCAGCCCGGGGGGGGCCCTCTCCTACGAGCAGTACTTC

clone_size: -
d_call: TRBD1
j_call: TRBJ2-7
v_call: TRBV3-1/TRBV3-2
cdr3_aa: CASSQRQGSDEQYF
cdr3_nt: TGTGCCAGCAGCCAACGACAGGGGAGCGACGAGCAGTACTTC

clone_size: -
d_call: -
j_call: TRBJ2-7
v_call: TRBV21-1
cdr3_aa: CASSKGNRGIAAYEQYF
cdr3_nt: TGTGCCAGCAGCAAAGGGAACAGGGGCATCGCCGCATACGAGCAGTACTTC

clone_size: -
d_call: TRBD1
j_call: TRBJ1-2
v_call: TRBV3-1/TRBV3-2
cdr3_aa: CASSQGQGLSGGYTF
cdr3_nt: TGTGCCAGCAGCCAAGGACAGGGCCTTTCAGGGGGCTACACCTTC

clone_size: -
d_call: -
j_call: TRBJ2-7
v_call: TRBV2
cdr3_aa: CASSDFLGSYEQYF
cdr3_nt: TGTGCCAGCAGTGACTTCCTAGGCTCCTACGAGCAGTACTTC

clone_size: once
d_call: TRBD1
j_call: TRBJ1-5
v_call: TRBV7-2
cdr3_aa: CASSFVRGHDRNQPQHF
cdr3_nt: TGTGCCAGCAGCTTTGTCAGGGGGCATGACAGGAATCAGCCCCAGCATTTT

clone_size: once
d_call: -
j_call: TRBJ1-2
v_call: TRBV19
cdr3_aa: CASSPEGYGYTF
cdr3_nt: TGTGCCAGTAGCCCAGAGGGCTATGGCTACACCTTC

clone_size: -
d_call: TRBD1
j_call: TRBJ2-6
v_call: TRBV24-1
cdr3_aa: CATSDSQGAGANVLTF
cdr3_nt: TGTGCCACCAGTGATTCGCAGGGGGCTGGGGCCAACGTCCTGACTTTC

clone_size: -
d_call: TRBD1
j_call: TRBJ1-6
v_call: TRBV5-1
cdr3_aa: CASSAGTDYNSPLHF
cdr3_nt: TGCGCCAGCAGCGCAGGGACAGACTATAATTCACCCCTCCACTTT

clone_size: -
d_call: TRBD1
j_call: TRBJ2-7
v_call: TRBV7-2
cdr3_aa: CASSPTRDRVRLTYEQYF
cdr3_nt: TGTGCCAGCAGCCCCACGCGGGACAGGGTTCGATTAACCTACGAGCAGTACTTC

clone_size: -
d_call: -
j_call: TRBJ1-1
v_call: TRBV6-5
cdr3_aa: CASSSTTGPEAFF
cdr3_nt: TGTGCCAGCAGTTCCACGACAGGCCCTGAAGCTTTCTTT

clone_size: few
d_call: TRBD1
j_call: TRBJ1-1
v_call: TRBV3-1/TRBV3-2
cdr3_aa: CASSQGTGLAFF
cdr3_nt: TGTGCCAGCAGCCAAGGGACAGGGCTAGCTTTCTTT